Given below is one TCR beta chain in context. Its antigen target is currently unknown. Base quality data are lacking; no much larger clone is found one base away. Collaborating institutions collected whole blood in K2EDTA tubes following their own protocols. For TCRbeta analysis, collaborators shipped samples in one of three forms: frozen whole blood, isolated PBMCs, or DNA extracted from either of those sample types. The source of the sample is a study of blood T cell repertoires in COVID-19 (dated by TCRdb to the early 2020s). In the study overall: Samples from collaborators originated in the United States, Italy and Spain and spanned both the acute and convalescent phases of COVID-19. The material from the prospective study consisted of cDNA or gDNA derived from T cells, B-cell-depleted T cells, or PBMCs. Subjects who had been exposed to COVID-19, were actively infected with it, or had recovered from it provided the deeply sampled blood TCRbeta repertoires that made up the dataset. The repertoires were made available in a free public database intended to serve as a resource for research on the immune response to SARS-CoV-2. Nearly every sample came with metadata listing a de-identified subject ID, COVID-19 status, age in years and sex. Where available, HLA class I and class II types were obtained from metadata supplied by the sample provider rather than from assay-based typing. The samples were drawn from two sources: the first 160 participants of the ongoing ImmuneRACE study, and 950 to 1,500 subjects contributed by 6 global collaborators.

The paper's findings and limits, for the study overall: Clinical and demographic metadata were provided uncurated, with the amount varying by source and participant.

CDR3 length: 15 amino acids, cysteine to phenylalanine. Just CDR3 DNA is preserved here, 45 bases in frame from base 1. Cut back by 2 bases and 5 bases, the V and J ends lie 10 bases apart. CDR1 and CDR2 are drawn from the germline V gene: SGHAT, FQNNGV. TCRbeta CDR3 regions were amplified from genomic DNA by means of the immunoSEQ Assay, a bias-controlled multiplex PCR. In the authors' own workflow: Nucleated cell counts per sample were estimated from amplification of reference gene primers within the assay. To quantify the absolute abundance of each unique TCRbeta CDR3 rearrangement, sequence reads were collapsed and filtered. Productive Simpson clonality was computed per sample as the square root of Simpson's diversity index over productive rearrangements. Not all clones reach the TCRdb copy of this immuneACCESS table, which keeps in-frame sequences only. Checked studies attribute under half of the gap to unresolved V genes and leave the rest unexplained. That table furnishes V, J and clone size, whereas the DNA furnished D and trimming. For this sample the table gives roughly 300,000 clones, of which roughly 79% were detected only once. The top ten constitute over 2.5% of the sample.

This chain is built from TRBV11-2 and TRBJ1-6; no confident D gene assignment can be made. Sample: peripheral blood. This receptor was obtained from a woman aged 55-75 years with active or convalescent COVID-19. The DNA sequence is given as TGTGCCAGCAGCTTAACCGGGAGGGATAATTCACCCCTCCACTTT. Its amino acids are CASSLTGRDNSPLHF. Where the CDR3 stops, the reference TRBV11-2 and TRBJ1-6 genes take over; the full variable domain is EAGVAQSPRYKIIEKRQSVAFWCNPISGHATLYWYQQILGQGPKLLIQFQNNGVVDDSQLPKDRFSAERLKGVDSTLKIQPAKLEDSAVYLCASSLTGRDNSPLHFGNGTRLTVT.